The present TCR beta chain was sequenced within a study of T cell changes during pregnancy in multiple sclerosis. J lost 3 bases, V lost 4 bases, and 1 base had no gene match. Germline CDR1 WNHNN, CDR2 SYGVQD (reference sequence). This CDR3 is built from 14 residues. The table came from immunoSEQ multiplex PCR; TCRdb's copy has only in-frame clones and leaves some out. The repertoire consists of about 93,000 clones, with around 92% occurring once and the leading ten covering about 2%. V gene TRBV10-1 combines with J gene TRBJ2-7; 12 bases are a match to TRBD2. The material sequenced was peripheral blood, taken after pregnancy. The TCR was taken from a female donor with multiple sclerosis, enrolled in a pregnancy study. DNA for the CDR3: TGCGCCAGCAGTGGACTAGCGGGGGACTACGAGCAGTACTTC. It specifies CASSGLAGDYEQYF.